This T cell receptor beta chain was observed in a study of human T cells and chemical hapten exposure. This clonotype showed up just a few times. Time point indicated: patch test 1, 2 weeks after DPC sensitization. The sample's treatment: therapeutic diphenylcyclopropenone sensitization with weekly scalp DPC. V lost 6 bases, J lost 5 bases, and 13 bases lay in between. Germline-derived CDR1 and CDR2 are SQVTM and ANQGSEA. This CDR3 has 12 amino acids. TCRdb independently ran MiXCR on the RACE reads; one entry per CDR3 protein. This table holds under 120,000 distinct CDR3 sequences, 8% to 13% found once.

This clonotype originated in a woman in her forties with alopecia areata. Some clones in this sample may be carry-over from other donors' samples. Sample: whole blood, taken in connection with sensitization to the hapten diphenylcyclopropenone (DPC). The V and J genes are TRBV29-1 and TRBJ2-5; no reliable D call. The CDR3 spells CSVRAPGETQYF. CDR3 bases: TGCAGCGTCCGGGCTCCTGGGGAGACCCAGTACTTC.